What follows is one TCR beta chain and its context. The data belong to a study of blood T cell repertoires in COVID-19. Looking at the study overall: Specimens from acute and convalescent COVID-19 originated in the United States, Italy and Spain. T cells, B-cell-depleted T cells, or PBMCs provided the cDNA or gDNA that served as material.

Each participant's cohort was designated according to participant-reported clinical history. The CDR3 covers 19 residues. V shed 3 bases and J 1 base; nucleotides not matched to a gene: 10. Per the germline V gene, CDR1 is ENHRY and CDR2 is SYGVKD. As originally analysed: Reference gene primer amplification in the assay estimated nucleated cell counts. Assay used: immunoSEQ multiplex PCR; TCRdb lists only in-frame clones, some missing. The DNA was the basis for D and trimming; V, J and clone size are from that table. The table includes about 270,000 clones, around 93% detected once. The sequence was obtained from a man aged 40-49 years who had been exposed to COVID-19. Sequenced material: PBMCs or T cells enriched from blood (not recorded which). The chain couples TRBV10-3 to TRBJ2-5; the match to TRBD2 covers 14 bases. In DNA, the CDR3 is TGTGCCATCAGTGATACGAAGGGACTAGCGGGAGCCCTCCAAGAGACCCAGTACTTC. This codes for CAISDTKGLAGALQETQYF.